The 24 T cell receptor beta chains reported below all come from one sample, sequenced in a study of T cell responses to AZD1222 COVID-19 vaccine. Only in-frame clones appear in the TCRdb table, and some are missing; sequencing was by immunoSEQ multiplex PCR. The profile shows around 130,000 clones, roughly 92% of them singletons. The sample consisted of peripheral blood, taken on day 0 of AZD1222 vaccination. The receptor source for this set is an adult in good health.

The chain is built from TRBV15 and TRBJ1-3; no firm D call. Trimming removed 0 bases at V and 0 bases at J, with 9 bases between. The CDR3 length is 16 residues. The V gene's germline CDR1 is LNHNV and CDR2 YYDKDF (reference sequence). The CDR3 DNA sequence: TGTGCCACCAGCAGAGAAGTGGGGTCCTCTGGAAACACCATATATTTT. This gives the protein CATSREVGSSGNTIYF.

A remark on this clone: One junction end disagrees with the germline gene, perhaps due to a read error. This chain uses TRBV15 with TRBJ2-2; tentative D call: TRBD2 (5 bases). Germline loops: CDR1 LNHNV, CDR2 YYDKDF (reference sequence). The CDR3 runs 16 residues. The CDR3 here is CATNKHRASNNGELFF. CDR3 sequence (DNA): TGTGCCACCAACAAGCACCGCGCTAGCAACAACGGGGAGCTGTTTTTT.

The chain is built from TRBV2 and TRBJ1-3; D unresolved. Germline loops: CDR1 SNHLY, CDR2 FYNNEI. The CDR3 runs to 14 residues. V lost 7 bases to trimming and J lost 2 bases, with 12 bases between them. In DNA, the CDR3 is TGTGCCAGCAAATTTGGGGTTACTGGAAACACCATATATTTT. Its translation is CASKFGVTGNTIYF.

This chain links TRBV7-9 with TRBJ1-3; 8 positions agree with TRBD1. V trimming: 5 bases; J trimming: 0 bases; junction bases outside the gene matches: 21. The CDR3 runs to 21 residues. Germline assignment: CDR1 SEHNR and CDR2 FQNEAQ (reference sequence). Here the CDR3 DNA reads TGTGCCAGCAGCACCACCGAGCCCGACAGGGGATTCTACCTCTCTGGAAACACCATATATTTT. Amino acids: CASSTTEPDRGFYLSGNTIYF. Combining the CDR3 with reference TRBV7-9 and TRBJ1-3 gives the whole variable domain DTGVSQNPRHKITKRGQNVTFRCDPISEHNRLYWYRQTLGQGPEFLTYFQNEAQLEKSRLLSDRFSAERPKGSFSTLEIQRTEQGDSAMYLCASSTTEPDRGFYLSGNTIYFGEGSWLTVV.

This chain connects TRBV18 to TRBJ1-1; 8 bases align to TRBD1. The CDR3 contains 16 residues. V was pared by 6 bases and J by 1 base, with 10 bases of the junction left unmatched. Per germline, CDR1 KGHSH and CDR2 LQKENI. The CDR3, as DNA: TGTGCCAGCTCGTCACAGACAGGGGCCTCGAACACTGAAGCTTTCTTT. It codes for CASSSQTGASNTEAFF.

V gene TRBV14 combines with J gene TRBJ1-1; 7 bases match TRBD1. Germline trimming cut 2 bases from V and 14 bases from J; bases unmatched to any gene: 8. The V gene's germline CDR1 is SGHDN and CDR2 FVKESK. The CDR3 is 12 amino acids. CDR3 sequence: CASSQLTTGVFF. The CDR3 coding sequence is TGTGCCAGCAGCCAACTTACTACAGGGGTATTCTTT.

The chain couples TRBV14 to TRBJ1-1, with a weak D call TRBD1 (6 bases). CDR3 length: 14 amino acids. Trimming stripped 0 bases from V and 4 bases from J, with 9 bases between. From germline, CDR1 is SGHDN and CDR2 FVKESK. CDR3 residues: CASSQEGGGTEAFF. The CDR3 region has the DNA TGTGCCAGCAGCCAAGAGGGAGGGGGCACTGAAGCTTTCTTT.

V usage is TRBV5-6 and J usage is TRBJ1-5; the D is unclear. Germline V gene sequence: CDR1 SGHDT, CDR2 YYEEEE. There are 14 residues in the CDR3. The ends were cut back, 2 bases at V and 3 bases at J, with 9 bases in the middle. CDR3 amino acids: CASSFRGSNQPQHF. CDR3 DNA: TGTGCCAGCAGCTTCCGAGGGTCCAATCAGCCCCAGCATTTT.

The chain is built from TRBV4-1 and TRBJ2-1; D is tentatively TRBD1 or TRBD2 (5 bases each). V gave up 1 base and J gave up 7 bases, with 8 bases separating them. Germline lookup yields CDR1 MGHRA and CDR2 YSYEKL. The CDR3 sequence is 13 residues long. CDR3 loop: CASSQGWGNEQFF. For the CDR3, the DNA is TGCGCCAGCAGCCAAGGTTGGGGGAATGAGCAGTTCTTC.

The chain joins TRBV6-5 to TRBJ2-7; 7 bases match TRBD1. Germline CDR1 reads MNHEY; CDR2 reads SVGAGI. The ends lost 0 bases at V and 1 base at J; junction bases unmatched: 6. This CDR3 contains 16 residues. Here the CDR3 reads CASSYSLTGASYEQYF. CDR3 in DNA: TGTGCCAGCAGTTACTCGCTCACAGGGGCATCCTACGAGCAGTACTTC.

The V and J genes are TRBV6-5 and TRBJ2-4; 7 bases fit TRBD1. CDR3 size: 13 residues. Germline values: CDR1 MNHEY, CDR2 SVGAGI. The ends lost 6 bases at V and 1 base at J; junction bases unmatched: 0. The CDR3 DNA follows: TGTGCCAGCAGGGACAGGGCCAAAAACATTCAGTACTTC. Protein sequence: CASRDRAKNIQYF.

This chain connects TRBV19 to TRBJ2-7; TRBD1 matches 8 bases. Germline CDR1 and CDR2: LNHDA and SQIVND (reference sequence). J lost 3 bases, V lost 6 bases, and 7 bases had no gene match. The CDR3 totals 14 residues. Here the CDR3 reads CASSASRGLYEQYF. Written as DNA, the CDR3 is TGTGCCAGTAGCGCGAGCAGGGGGCTCTACGAGCAGTACTTC.

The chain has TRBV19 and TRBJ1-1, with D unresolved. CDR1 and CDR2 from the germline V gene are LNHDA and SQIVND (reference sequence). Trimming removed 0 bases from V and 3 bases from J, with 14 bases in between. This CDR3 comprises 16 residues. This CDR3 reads CASSIDPEGRDTEAFF. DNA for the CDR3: TGTGCCAGTAGTATAGATCCTGAGGGTAGGGACACTGAAGCTTTCTTT.

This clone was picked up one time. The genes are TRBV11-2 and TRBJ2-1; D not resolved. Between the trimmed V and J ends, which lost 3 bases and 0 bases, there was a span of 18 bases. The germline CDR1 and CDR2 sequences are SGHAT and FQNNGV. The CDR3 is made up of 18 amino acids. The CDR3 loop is CASSFLPGPASSYNEQFF. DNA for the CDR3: TGTGCCAGCAGCTTCTTACCCGGACCAGCGAGCTCCTACAATGAGCAGTTCTTC.

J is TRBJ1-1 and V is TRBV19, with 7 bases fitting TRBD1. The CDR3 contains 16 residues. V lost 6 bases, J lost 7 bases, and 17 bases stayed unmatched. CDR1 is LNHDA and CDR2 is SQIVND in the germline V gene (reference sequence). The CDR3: CASRVITGDGFGEAFF. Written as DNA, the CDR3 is TGTGCCAGTAGAGTTATTACAGGGGATGGGTTCGGTGAAGCTTTCTTT.

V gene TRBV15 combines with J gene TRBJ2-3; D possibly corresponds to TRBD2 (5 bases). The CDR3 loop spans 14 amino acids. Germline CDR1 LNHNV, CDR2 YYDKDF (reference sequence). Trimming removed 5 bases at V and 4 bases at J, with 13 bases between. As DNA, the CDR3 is TGTGCCACCAGCCCCCGGACTTACTCAGATACGCAGTATTTT. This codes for CATSPRTYSDTQYF. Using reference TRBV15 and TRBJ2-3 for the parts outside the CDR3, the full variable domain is DAMVIQNPRYQVTQFGKPVTLSCSQTLNHNVMYWYQQKSSQAPKLLFHYYDKDFNNEADTPDNFQSRRPNTSFCFLDIRSPGLGDTAMYLCATSPRTYSDTQYFGPGTRLTVL.

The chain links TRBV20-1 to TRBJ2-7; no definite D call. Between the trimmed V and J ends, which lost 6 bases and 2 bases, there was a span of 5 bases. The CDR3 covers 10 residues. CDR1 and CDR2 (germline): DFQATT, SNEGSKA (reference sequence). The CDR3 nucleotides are TGCAGTGCGGGCACCTACGAGCAGTACTTC. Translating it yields CSAGTYEQYF.

This CDR3 is CASSETVNYGYTF. Here the CDR3 DNA reads TGTGCCAGCTCAGAGACAGTTAACTATGGCTACACCTTC. The chain carries TRBV18 and TRBJ1-2, with D possibly being TRBD1 (5 bases). V was cut by 5 bases and J by 1 base, with 8 bases left in between. The CDR3 is 13 amino acids. Germline V gene sequence: CDR1 KGHSH, CDR2 LQKENI.

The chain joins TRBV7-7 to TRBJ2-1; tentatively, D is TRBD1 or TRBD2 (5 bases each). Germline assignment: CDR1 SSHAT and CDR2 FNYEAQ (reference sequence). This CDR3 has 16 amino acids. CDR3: CARRDPLKFHYNEQFF. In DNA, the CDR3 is TGTGCTAGAAGGGACCCCCTAAAGTTCCACTACAATGAGCAGTTCTTC. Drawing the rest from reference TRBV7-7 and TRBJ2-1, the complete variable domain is GAGVSQSPRYKVTKRGQDVTLRCDPISSHATLYWYQQALGQGPEFLTYFNYEAQPDKSGLPSDRFSAERPEGSISTLTIQRTEQRDSAMYRCARRDPLKFHYNEQFFGPGTRLTVL.

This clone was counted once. The CDR3 coding sequence is TGTGCCAGCAGCTCTCCGGGACAGGGACTCGGCTACGAGCAGTACTTC. Amino acids: CASSSPGQGLGYEQYF. The chain uses TRBV11-2 and TRBJ2-7; 9 bases fit TRBD1. In germline, CDR1 is SGHAT, CDR2 FQNNGV. V gave up 4 bases and J gave up 3 bases; unmatched junction bases: 10. The CDR3 covers 16 residues.

The CDR3 coding sequence is TGTGCCAGCAGCTTAGGTAGTTTGACGGGGGGATTTGGCTACACCTTC. This codes for CASSLGSLTGGFGYTF. The chain is built from TRBV7-9 and TRBJ1-2, with a tentative D call TRBD1 (5 bases). This CDR3 contains 16 residues. The germline V and J ends were trimmed by 1 base and 7 bases, with 19 bases remaining between them. Germline V gene lookup returns CDR1 SEHNR and CDR2 FQNEAQ (reference sequence).

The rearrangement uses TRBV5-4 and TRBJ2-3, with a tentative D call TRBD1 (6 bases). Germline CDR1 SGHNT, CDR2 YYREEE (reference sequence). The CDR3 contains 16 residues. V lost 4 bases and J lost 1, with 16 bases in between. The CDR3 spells CASSPLGAGGTDTQYF. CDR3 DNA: TGTGCCAGCAGCCCCCTGGGGGCAGGGGGCACAGATACGCAGTATTTT.

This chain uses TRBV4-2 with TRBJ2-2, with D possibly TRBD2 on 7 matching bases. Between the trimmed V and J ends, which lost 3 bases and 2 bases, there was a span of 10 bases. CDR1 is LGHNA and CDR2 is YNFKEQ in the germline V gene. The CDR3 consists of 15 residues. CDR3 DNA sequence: TGTGCCAGCAGCCAGAGGGGGGGTAACACCGGGGAGCTGTTTTTT. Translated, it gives CASSQRGGNTGELFF.

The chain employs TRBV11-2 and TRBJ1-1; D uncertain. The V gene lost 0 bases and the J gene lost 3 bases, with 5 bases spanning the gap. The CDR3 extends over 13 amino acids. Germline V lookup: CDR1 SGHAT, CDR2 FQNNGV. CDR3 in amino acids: CASSLDGYTEAFF. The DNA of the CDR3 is TGTGCCAGCAGCTTAGACGGCTACACTGAAGCTTTCTTT.